The 26 T cell receptor beta chains below all came from one sample that was sequenced in a study of early T cells in non-severe SARS-CoV-2 infection. TCRdb reprocessed the 5' RACE reads with MiXCR, giving one entry per CDR3 protein. The top ten hold less than 3.5% of the sample, which has roughly 80,000 distinct CDR3 sequences, around 16% seen once. Sequencing was carried out using whole blood. These receptors were collected from an adult who was a healthcare worker with PCR-confirmed SARS-CoV-2 infection or an uninfected control (not recorded which).

This chain joins TRBV20-1 and TRBJ1-2; 7 nucleotides agree with TRBD1. CDR1 DFQATT and CDR2 SNEGSKA come from the germline V gene (reference sequence). The CDR3 contains 15 residues. The V gene end was trimmed by 6 bases and the J gene end by 4 bases; junction bases not matched to a gene: 14. The CDR3 nucleotides read TGCAGTGCCCCGGAACAGGGGAGGAAGAGCTATGGCTACACCTTC. This translates into CSAPEQGRKSYGYTF.

CDR3 nucleotides: TGTGCCAGCACCACGAGGACAGGGGCCGACCAAGAGACCCAGTACTTC. Encoded protein: CASTTRTGADQETQYF. The rearrangement uses TRBV6-5 and TRBJ2-5, with 9 bases that match TRBD1. The CDR3 is 16 amino acids. In germline, CDR1 is MNHEY, CDR2 SVGAGI. With 7 bases clipped from V and 0 bases from J, the junction kept 9 bases outside the gene matches.

The chain has TRBV9 and TRBJ2-5, with TRBD1 matching 9 bases. The CDR3 spans 17 residues. V shed 0 bases, J shed 0 bases, and the junction held 6 bases outside the gene matches. Germline assignment: CDR1 SGDLS and CDR2 YYNGEE. CDR3 in DNA: TGTGCCAGCAGCGTAGGAGGGACAGGGCTGTACCAAGAGACCCAGTACTTC. Its protein is CASSVGGTGLYQETQYF.

A few counts support this clonotype. The chain is built from TRBV11-2 and TRBJ2-7, with TRBD1 matching over 7 bases. The junction had 8 bases not matched to a gene; V was cut back by 3 bases and J by 3 bases. The germline CDR1 and CDR2 sequences are SGHAT and FQNNGV. This CDR3 has 15 residues. CDR3 coding DNA: TGTGCCAGCAGCTTCACCTTGGACAGGCTCTACGAGCAGTACTTC. Translation gives CASSFTLDRLYEQYF.

This clonotype was seen a few times. V and J are TRBV5-6 and TRBJ1-1, with 10 bases fitting TRBD1. This CDR3 region has 14 residues. V shed 2 bases, J shed 11 bases, and the junction held 9 bases outside the gene matches. The germline V gene encodes CDR1 SGHDT and CDR2 YYEEEE. CDR3 loop: CASSLTWTGGQAFF. CDR3 nucleotides: TGTGCCAGCAGCTTAACGTGGACAGGGGGTCAGGCTTTCTTT. The whole variable domain, remainder taken from reference TRBV5-6 and TRBJ1-1, is DAGVTQSPTHLIKTRGQQVTLRCSPKSGHDTVSWYQQALGQGPQFIFQYYEEEERQRGNFPDRFSGHQFPNYSSELNVNALLLGDSALYLCASSLTWTGGQAFFGQGTRLTVV.

This clonotype was counted a few times. The V gene is TRBV20-1, the J gene TRBJ2-6, with D perhaps given as TRBD1 or TRBD2 (6 bases each). The V end lost 6 bases, the J end lost 4 bases, and 10 bases lay between the germline ends. Germline CDR1 and CDR2: DFQATT and SNEGSKA (reference sequence). This CDR3 contains 13 residues. Here the CDR3 reads CSAPGAGANVLTF. In DNA form, the CDR3 reads TGCAGTGCCCCGGGGGCCGGGGCCAACGTCCTGACTTTC.

The V gene is TRBV7-3, the J gene TRBJ1-3, with unresolved D. Germline CDR1 is SGHTA and CDR2 is FQGTGA. The length of the CDR3 is 15 residues. The V gene lost 1 base and the J gene lost 3 bases, with 10 bases spanning the gap. The CDR3 region has the DNA TGTGCCAGCAGCTTAAATGGGTTGCTTGGAAACACCATATATTTT. Encoded protein: CASSLNGLLGNTIYF.

This chain joins TRBV13 and TRBJ2-1, with 9 bases matching TRBD2. V was clipped by 5 bases and J by 4 bases; unmatched bases: 6. Looked up from germline, CDR1 is PRHDT and CDR2 is FYEKMQ (reference sequence). This CDR3 spans 15 amino acids. CDR3 protein: CASSTIAGEYNEQFF. In DNA form, the CDR3 reads TGTGCCAGCAGCACTATAGCGGGAGAATACAATGAGCAGTTCTTC.

The chain uses TRBV20-1 and TRBJ2-7; D might be TRBD2 (6 bases). The CDR3 contains 14 residues. From germline, CDR1 is DFQATT and CDR2 SNEGSKA (reference sequence). Trimming removed 0 bases at V and 4 bases at J, with 13 bases between. This CDR3 is CSAREWRAGYEQYF. The CDR3 DNA sequence: TGCAGTGCTAGAGAGTGGCGTGCGGGGTACGAGCAGTACTTC.

The sample holds many counts of this clonotype. In nucleotides, the CDR3 is TGTGCCAGCAGCCGCGCTGGACTAGCGGGAGGGCGAAGGGGGAATGAGCAGTTCTTC. It specifies CASSRAGLAGGRRGNEQFF. The rearrangement uses TRBV6-2 or TRBV6-3 and TRBJ2-1, with 15 bases lining up with TRBD2. The CDR3 spans 19 residues. The junction had 16 bases not matched to a gene; V was cut back by 6 bases and J by 7 bases. CDR1 is MNHEY, CDR2 SVGEGT, per germline.

The chain uses TRBV29-1 and TRBJ2-2, with D possibly matching TRBD1 (6 bases). The CDR3 length is 13 residues. V was trimmed by 4 bases and J by 6 bases, leaving 12 bases between them. Germline CDR1 reads SQVTM; CDR2 reads ANQGSEA. As DNA, the CDR3 is TGCAGCGTTGTCGCTAGACAGGCCGGGGAGCTGTTTTTT. Translating it yields CSVVARQAGELFF.

The rearrangement links TRBV10-3 to TRBJ2-3, with D uncertain. Looked up from germline, CDR1 is ENHRY and CDR2 is SYGVKD. Trimming removed 9 bases at V and 2 bases at J, with 6 bases between. The CDR3 is made up of 11 amino acids. The CDR3 DNA reads TGTGCCATTCAAGTCACAGATACGCAGTATTTT. Translation: CAIQVTDTQYF.

This chain uses TRBV30 with TRBJ1-2, with D uncertain. The V end was cut by 1 base, the J end by 14 bases, with 20 bases between. CDR3 length: 13 amino acids. The germline CDR1 and CDR2 sequences are GTSNPN and SVGIG (reference sequence). The CDR3 DNA reads as TGTGCCTGGAGTGATCCCGGGAGATACACGGTTACCTTC. It yields the protein CAWSDPGRYTVTF.

The chain uses TRBV6-6 and TRBJ1-1; TRBD1 might be the D (6 bases). The CDR3 is 14 residues long. The germline V gene has CDR1 MNHNY and CDR2 SVGAGI (reference sequence). The V end was cut by 10 bases, the J end by 5 bases, with 20 bases between. The CDR3 loop reads CAIRDTRMWTEAFF. In nucleotides, the CDR3 is TGTGCCATCCGGGACACCCGAATGTGGACTGAAGCTTTCTTT.

This chain joins TRBV25-1 and TRBJ1-2; D perhaps matches TRBD1 (5 bases). The CDR3 loop spans 14 amino acids. V was pared by 1 base and J by 4 bases, with 10 bases between. Germline CDR1 MGHDK, CDR2 SYGVNS. The chain's CDR3 is CASSEWGRSYGYTF. Written as DNA, the CDR3 is TGTGCCAGCAGTGAATGGGGCAGGAGCTATGGCTACACCTTC.

This clonotype showed up just a few times. This chain links TRBV28 with TRBJ2-5; a possible D gene is TRBD2 (6 bases). The CDR3 consists of 15 residues. Germline V gene sequence: CDR1 MDHEN, CDR2 SYDVKM. Trimming stripped 3 bases from V and 9 bases from J, with 20 bases between. CDR3 DNA: TGTGCCAGCAGTTTGGATGACTACAGGCCGGGGGCCCAGTACTTC. This gives the protein CASSLDDYRPGAQYF.

This clonotype was observed a single time. This may come from a read error, since a much larger clone is one base off. The chain recombines TRBV30 with TRBJ1-2, with 9 bases lining up with TRBD1. There are 10 residues in the CDR3. Looked up from germline, CDR1 is GTSNPN and CDR2 is SVGIG (reference sequence). The CDR3 DNA reads TGTGCCAGGAACACAGGGGGCCAGGCCTTC. Its protein is CARNTGGQAF.

The V and J genes are TRBV11-2 and TRBJ2-7; TRBD1 aligns across 7 bases. Losses at the gene ends were 1 base for V and 7 bases for J; bases not matched to a gene: 7. This CDR3 has 14 amino acids. The germline V gene encodes CDR1 SGHAT and CDR2 FQNNGV. The CDR3 DNA sequence: TGTGCCAGCAGCTTAGTAACAGGGGAGTGGGAGCAGTACTTC. Translated: CASSLVTGEWEQYF.

This clonotype has just a few counts. V and J are TRBV12-3 or TRBV12-4 and TRBJ2-5, with TRBD2 identical over 16 bases. There are 17 residues in the CDR3. V was clipped by 0 bases and J by 2 bases; unmatched bases: 0. CDR3 sequence reads: CASSLAGLAGGQETQYF. As DNA, the CDR3 is TGTGCCAGCAGTTTAGCGGGACTAGCGGGAGGGCAAGAGACCCAGTACTTC.

This clonotype was seen just once. This could be a read error, since a much larger clone is one nucleotide away. This chain connects TRBV20-1 to TRBJ2-5; possible D gene TRBD2, 5 bases. The V gene lost 2 bases and the J gene lost 9 bases, with 22 bases spanning the gap. The CDR3 is 15 amino acids. CDR1 is DFQATT and CDR2 is SNEGSKA in the germline V gene (reference sequence). Written as DNA, the CDR3 is TGCAGTGCTAGATCTAGTGAGGATAGCCAAGCGGCCCAGTACTTC. Translated: CSARSSEDSQAAQYF.

Only a few counts were recorded for this clonotype. The rearrangement joins TRBV19 to TRBJ2-5; 11 bases map to TRBD1. V was clipped by 10 bases and J by 4 bases; unmatched bases: 11. The CDR3 has 15 residues. Germline loops: CDR1 LNHDA, CDR2 SQIVND (reference sequence). CDR3 coding DNA: TGTGCCACTCGGGACAGGGGGTCACAAGGAGAGACCCAGTACTTC. It yields the protein CATRDRGSQGETQYF.

J is TRBJ1-1 and V is TRBV7-9, with no clear D. The germline CDR1 and CDR2 sequences are SEHNR and FQNEAQ (reference sequence). This CDR3 has 12 residues. V lost 3 bases and J lost 3, with 5 bases in between. CDR3 sequence (DNA): TGTGCCAGCAGCTTCTCTGACACTGAAGCTTTCTTT. It codes for CASSFSDTEAFF. Using reference TRBV7-9 and TRBJ1-1 for the parts outside the CDR3, the full variable domain is DTGVSQNPRHKITKRGQNVTFRCDPISEHNRLYWYRQTLGQGPEFLTYFQNEAQLEKSRLLSDRFSAERPKGSFSTLEIQRTEQGDSAMYLCASSFSDTEAFFGQGTRLTVV.

The chain employs TRBV20-1 and TRBJ2-7; the D is unclear. Germline V CDR1 and CDR2: DFQATT, SNEGSKA (reference sequence). V was clipped by 3 bases and J by 3 bases, with 15 bases between them. CDR3 length equals 14 residues. The DNA of the CDR3 is TGCAGTGCTAGGTCCCCTGACCGGATCTACGAGCAGTACTTC. Translated, it gives CSARSPDRIYEQYF.

This clonotype was seen a handful of times. The chain recombines TRBV20-1 with TRBJ1-2; 7 positions agree with TRBD1. The CDR3 length is 13 residues. Germline trimming cut 5 bases from V and 5 bases from J; bases unmatched to any gene: 8. Germline V gene sequence: CDR1 DFQATT, CDR2 SNEGSKA (reference sequence). The CDR3 sequence: CSARRGTEYGYTF. The CDR3 DNA sequence: TGCAGTGCTCGCCGCGGGACAGAATATGGCTACACCTTC.

There are a few counts of this clonotype. The chain has TRBV20-1 and TRBJ1-5, with a possible D match to TRBD1 (6 bases). In germline, CDR1 is DFQATT, CDR2 SNEGSKA (reference sequence). CDR3 length: 14 amino acids. Trimming took off 3 bases at V and 7 bases at J, with 16 bases between the two ends. CDR3 sequence: CSARALEGDQPQHF. In DNA form, the CDR3 reads TGCAGTGCTAGGGCGTTGGAGGGGGACCAGCCCCAGCATTTT.

This clonotype was observed a handful of times. The rearrangement links TRBV12-3 or TRBV12-4 to TRBJ1-1; TRBD1 agrees at 10 bases. There are 14 residues in the CDR3. J gave up 4 bases and V 5 bases, and 4 bases lay outside the gene matches. The CDR3 DNA reads TGTGCCAGCAGTATGGACAGGGGGAGCACTGAAGCTTTCTTT. Its translation: CASSMDRGSTEAFF.